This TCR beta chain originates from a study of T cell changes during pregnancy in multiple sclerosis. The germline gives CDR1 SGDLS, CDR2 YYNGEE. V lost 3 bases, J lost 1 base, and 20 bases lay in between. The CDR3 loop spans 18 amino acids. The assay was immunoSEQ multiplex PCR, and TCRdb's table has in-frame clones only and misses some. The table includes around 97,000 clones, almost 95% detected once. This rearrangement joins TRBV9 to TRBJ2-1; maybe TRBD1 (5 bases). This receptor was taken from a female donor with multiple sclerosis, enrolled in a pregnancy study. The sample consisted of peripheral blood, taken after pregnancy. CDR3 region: CASSARTTGWSSYNEQFF. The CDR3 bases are TGTGCCAGCAGCGCGAGGACAACCGGGTGGTCATCCTACAATGAGCAGTTCTTC.